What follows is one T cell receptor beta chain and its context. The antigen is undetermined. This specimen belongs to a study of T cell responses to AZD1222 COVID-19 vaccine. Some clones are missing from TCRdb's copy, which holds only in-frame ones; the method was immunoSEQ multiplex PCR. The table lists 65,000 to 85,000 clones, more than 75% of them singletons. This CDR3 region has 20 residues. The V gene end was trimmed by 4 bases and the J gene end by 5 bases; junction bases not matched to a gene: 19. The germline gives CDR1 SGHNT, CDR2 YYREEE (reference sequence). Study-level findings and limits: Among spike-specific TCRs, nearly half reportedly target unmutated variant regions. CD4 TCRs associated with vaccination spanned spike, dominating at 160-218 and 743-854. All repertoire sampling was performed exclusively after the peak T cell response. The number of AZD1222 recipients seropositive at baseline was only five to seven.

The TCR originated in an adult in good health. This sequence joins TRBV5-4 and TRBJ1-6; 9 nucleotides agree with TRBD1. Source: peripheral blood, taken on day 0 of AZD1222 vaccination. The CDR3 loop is CASSLPYVDRGKVDNSPLHF. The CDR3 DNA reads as TGTGCCAGCAGCCTCCCCTATGTGGACAGGGGTAAGGTCGATAATTCACCCCTCCACTTT.